Below are 32 T cell receptor beta chains sequenced from a single sample in a study of OX40 agonist ivuxolimab in advanced cancers. Profiled with immunoSEQ multiplex PCR; TCRdb holds only in-frame clones, not every one. Among about 99,000 clones, around 96% were seen once, and the ten largest hold approximately 2%. The material sequenced was CD4+ or CD8+ T cells sorted from blood, taken in a trial of the OX40 agonist ivuxolimab. The receptors come from an adult with an advanced solid tumor such as melanoma, head and neck, liver or kidney cancer.

CDR3 in amino acids: CASSPQLGGGTDTQYF. Written as DNA, the CDR3 is TGCGCCAGCAGCCCCCAACTGGGGGGAGGCACAGATACGCAGTATTTT. The chain links TRBV4-1 to TRBJ2-3; D may be TRBD2 (6 bases). Trimming took 4 bases from V and 1 from J, leaving 15 bases between them. CDR3 length: 16 residues. Germline loops: CDR1 MGHRA, CDR2 YSYEKL.

This chain links TRBV27 with TRBJ2-7; 8 bases fit TRBD1. Germline CDR1 and CDR2: MNHEY and SMNVEV (reference sequence). V was pared by 5 bases and J by 2 bases, with 8 bases of the junction left unmatched. This CDR3 is built from 15 residues. The CDR3 spells CASSPNRDRPYEQYF. The DNA of the CDR3 is TGTGCCAGCAGTCCGAACCGGGACAGGCCCTACGAGCAGTACTTC.

The chain uses TRBV11-1 and TRBJ1-2; D uncertain. V was trimmed by 2 bases and J by 0 bases, leaving 4 bases between them. The germline gives CDR1 SGHAT, CDR2 FQDESV (reference sequence). The CDR3 consists of 13 residues. CDR3 nucleotides: TGTGCCAGCAGCTTAAGGACTAACTATGGCTACACCTTC. It translates to CASSLRTNYGYTF.

The chain employs TRBV28 and TRBJ2-5; 10 bases agree with TRBD2. The CDR3 contains 15 residues. J was trimmed by 4 bases and V by 6 bases; bases with no gene match: 8. The V gene's germline CDR1 is MDHEN and CDR2 SYDVKM. The CDR3 reads CASSLSSGRGETQYF. CDR3 nucleotide sequence: TGTGCCAGCAGCCTATCCAGCGGGAGGGGAGAGACCCAGTACTTC.

This chain links TRBV19 with TRBJ2-3, with a possible D match to TRBD1 (6 bases). The CDR3 extends over 13 amino acids. From germline, CDR1 is LNHDA and CDR2 SQIVND (reference sequence). V shed 10 bases and J shed 4 bases, with 15 bases lying between them. CDR3 coding DNA: TGTGCCACCACCGGGACACAGGCAGATACGCAGTATTTT. As protein: CATTGTQADTQYF. Full variable domain (outside the CDR3, taken from reference TRBV19 and TRBJ2-3): DGGITQSPKYLFRKEGQNVTLSCEQNLNHDAMYWYRQDPGQGLRLIYYSQIVNDFQKGDIAEGYSVSREKKESFPLTVTSAQKNPTAFYLCATTGTQADTQYFGPGTRLTVL.

The chain is built from TRBV9 and TRBJ1-6; D possibly corresponds to TRBD1 (5 bases). The CDR3 consists of 13 residues. Trimming removed 3 bases from V and 7 bases from J, with 8 bases in between. Germline assignment: CDR1 SGDLS and CDR2 YYNGEE. The chain's CDR3 is CASSEDKNSPLHF. The CDR3 nucleotides are TGTGCCAGCAGCGAGGACAAGAATTCACCCCTCCACTTT. The full variable domain, completed using reference TRBV9 and TRBJ1-6, is DSGVTQTPKHLITATGQRVTLRCSPRSGDLSVYWYQQSLDQGLQFLIQYYNGEERAKGNILERFSAQQFPDLHSELNLSSLELGDSALYFCASSEDKNSPLHFGNGTRLTVT.

This clone was recorded once. The J gene is TRBJ2-5, the V gene TRBV11-2; D is uncertain. Germline V gene lookup returns CDR1 SGHAT and CDR2 FQNNGV. V lost 2 bases and J 4 bases, leaving 17 bases between the germline ends. CDR3 length equals 16 residues. This CDR3 is CASSLTGHQGVETQYF. The CDR3 nucleotides read TGTGCCAGCAGCTTAACCGGCCACCAAGGCGTAGAGACCCAGTACTTC.

This rearrangement joins TRBV19 to TRBJ1-1; D is ambiguous. There are 15 residues in the CDR3. V lost 5 bases and J 0 bases, leaving 13 bases between the germline ends. The germline gives CDR1 LNHDA, CDR2 SQIVND (reference sequence). DNA for the CDR3: TGTGCCAGTAGTGGGAGGTACGTGATGAACACTGAAGCTTTCTTT. This translates into CASSGRYVMNTEAFF.

This chain uses TRBV27 with TRBJ2-7; D remains unclear. Trimming pared 8 bases from V and 0 bases from J, leaving 14 bases between. This CDR3 contains 14 residues. Germline loops: CDR1 MNHEY, CDR2 SMNVEV (reference sequence). CDR3: CASSSPLSSYEQYF. CDR3 bases: TGTGCCAGCTCGTCCCCGTTAAGCTCCTACGAGCAGTACTTC.

This clone has just a few counts. V usage is TRBV30 and J usage is TRBJ1-1; D is undetermined. CDR1 is GTSNPN and CDR2 is SVGIG in the germline V gene (reference sequence). This CDR3 has 12 amino acids. Trimming took off 4 bases at V and 4 bases at J, with 10 bases between the two ends. The DNA of the CDR3 is TGTGCCTGGACAGCATACACCACTGAAGCTTTCTTT. Its protein product is CAWTAYTTEAFF. The variable domain in full, completed from reference TRBV30 and TRBJ1-1, reads SQTIHQWPATLVQPVGSPLSLECTVEGTSNPNLYWYRQAAGRGLQLLFYSVGIGQISSEVPQNLSASRPQDRQFILSSKKLLLSDSGFYLCAWTAYTTEAFFGQGTRLTVV.

The chain is built from TRBV27 and TRBJ2-7, with D perhaps being TRBD1 or TRBD2 (5 bases each). CDR3 length equals 13 residues. Germline lookup yields CDR1 MNHEY and CDR2 SMNVEV (reference sequence). V was clipped by 5 bases and J by 2 bases, with 10 bases between them. CDR3 bases: TGTGCCAGCAGTGCCGGGACGGCCTACGAGCAGTACTTC. Amino acids: CASSAGTAYEQYF.

V gene TRBV6-9 combines with J gene TRBJ1-5; D call uncertain. The length of the CDR3 is 14 residues. V lost 3 bases and J 7 bases, leaving 13 bases between the germline ends. Germline CDR1 and CDR2: MNHGY and SVAAGI. The CDR3 loop is CASSYPAQTQPQHF. The CDR3 region has the DNA TGTGCCAGCAGTTACCCCGCACAGACCCAGCCCCAGCATTTT.

V is TRBV7-9 and J is TRBJ1-5; TRBD1 might be the D (5 bases). V lost 4 bases and J lost 8, with 9 bases in between. The germline V gene encodes CDR1 SEHNR and CDR2 FQNEAQ (reference sequence). This CDR3 is built from 12 residues. The CDR3 DNA sequence: TGTGCCAGCAGCTCCGGGGGTAAGCCCCAGCATTTT. This sequence encodes CASSSGGKPQHF.

The V call is TRBV7-3, the J call TRBJ2-7; 8 nucleotides agree with TRBD1. The CDR3 has 16 amino acids. V shed 1 base, J shed 3 bases, and the junction held 8 bases outside the gene matches. Germline-derived CDR1 and CDR2 are SGHTA and FQGTGA. This chain's CDR3 is CASSLNPGTGDYEQYF. The CDR3 DNA reads as TGTGCCAGCAGCTTAAACCCCGGGACAGGAGACTACGAGCAGTACTTC.

The CDR3 DNA sequence: TGTGCCAGCAGTTACTCATATAGATCCAATCAGCCCCAGCATTTT. As protein: CASSYSYRSNQPQHF. V is TRBV6-6 and J is TRBJ1-5; no clear D. Per germline, CDR1 MNHNY and CDR2 SVGAGI (reference sequence). This CDR3 contains 15 residues. Trimming removed 0 bases from V and 3 bases from J, with 9 bases in between.

The V call is TRBV7-2, the J call TRBJ2-1; 8 positions match TRBD2. This CDR3 spans 18 amino acids. Germline trimming cut 6 bases from V and 0 bases from J; bases unmatched to any gene: 13. Germline V gene lookup returns CDR1 SGHTA and CDR2 FQGNSA. The CDR3: CASSGLATRVYSYNEQFF. Here the CDR3 DNA reads TGTGCCAGCAGTGGACTAGCCACGAGAGTCTACTCCTACAATGAGCAGTTCTTC.

The V gene is TRBV19, the J gene TRBJ2-5, with TRBD2 matching 10 bases. The end of the DNA is better explained by TRBJ2-7, so the J call may be wrong. The CDR3 has 15 residues. The germline V gene encodes CDR1 LNHDA and CDR2 SQIVND (reference sequence). Written as DNA, the CDR3 is TGTGCCAGTAGTATAGGGTGGACTAGCGGAAACGAGCAGTACTTC. It translates to CASSIGWTSGNEQYF.

The rearrangement joins TRBV27 to TRBJ1-2, with D possibly TRBD1 on 5 matching bases. The V end was cut by 6 bases, the J end by 2 bases, with 13 bases between. CDR3 length: 14 residues. In germline, CDR1 is MNHEY, CDR2 SMNVEV (reference sequence). The chain's CDR3 is CASSYSWGNYGYTF. For the CDR3, the DNA is TGTGCCAGCAGCTACTCTTGGGGGAACTATGGCTACACCTTC.

The chain recombines TRBV15 with TRBJ2-3, with 9 bases matching TRBD1. Per the germline V gene, CDR1 is LNHNV and CDR2 is YYDKDF (reference sequence). The CDR3 is 16 amino acids. V gave up 0 bases and J gave up 3 bases; unmatched junction bases: 4. In DNA, the CDR3 is TGTGCCACCAGCAGAGACCGGGGACAGGGAACAGATACGCAGTATTTT. Translated, it gives CATSRDRGQGTDTQYF. The complete variable domain, with remaining parts taken from reference TRBV15 and TRBJ2-3, reads DAMVIQNPRYQVTQFGKPVTLSCSQTLNHNVMYWYQQKSSQAPKLLFHYYDKDFNNEADTPDNFQSRRPNTSFCFLDIRSPGLGDTAMYLCATSRDRGQGTDTQYFGPGTRLTVL.

The chain uses TRBV19 and TRBJ2-3, with D hard to call. This CDR3 comprises 13 residues. In germline, CDR1 is LNHDA, CDR2 SQIVND (reference sequence). Trimming took off 10 bases at V and 3 bases at J, with 14 bases between the two ends. The CDR3 DNA follows: TGTGCCACCTCCAGGATATTAACAGATACGCAGTATTTT. It yields the protein CATSRILTDTQYF. The full variable domain, rest sourced from reference TRBV19 and TRBJ2-3, is DGGITQSPKYLFRKEGQNVTLSCEQNLNHDAMYWYRQDPGQGLRLIYYSQIVNDFQKGDIAEGYSVSREKKESFPLTVTSAQKNPTAFYLCATSRILTDTQYFGPGTRLTVL.

This chain uses TRBV7-6 with TRBJ1-1; D is ambiguous. V lost 4 bases, J lost 1 base, and 10 bases lay in between. This CDR3 comprises 14 residues. CDR1 is SGHVS, CDR2 FNYEAQ, per germline. CDR3 bases: TGTGCCAGCAGCTGGGAACCGACGAACACTGAAGCTTTCTTT. Protein: CASSWEPTNTEAFF.

This chain uses TRBV6-5 with TRBJ1-4; D is unclear. V was trimmed by 4 bases and J by 8 bases, leaving 2 bases between them. CDR3 length: 10 amino acids. Germline V lookup: CDR1 MNHEY, CDR2 SVGAGI. CDR3 in DNA: TGTGCCAGCAGTTCGGAAAAACTGTTTTTT. Translation gives CASSSEKLFF.

The J gene is TRBJ2-7, the V gene TRBV5-5, with 14 positions matching TRBD2. From germline, CDR1 is SGHKS and CDR2 YYEKEE (reference sequence). Trimming took 0 bases from V and 7 from J; bases not matched to a gene: 3. This CDR3 comprises 15 residues. The CDR3 DNA is TGTGCCAGCAGCTTGGAGGGACTAGCGGGAGCTGAGCAGTACTTC. Its translation: CASSLEGLAGAEQYF.

The chain combines TRBV2 with TRBJ2-7, with a weak D call TRBD1 (5 bases). The V end lost 4 bases, the J end lost 0 bases, and 7 bases lay between the germline ends. Germline CDR1 SNHLY, CDR2 FYNNEI. The CDR3 contains 13 residues. CDR3 in amino acids: CASSADSSYEQYF. For the CDR3, the DNA is TGTGCCAGCAGTGCCGACAGCTCCTACGAGCAGTACTTC.

V and J are TRBV10-3 and TRBJ2-3; 10 nucleotides align to TRBD1. The CDR3 consists of 16 residues. The V segment lost 4 bases and the J segment 3 bases; nucleotides outside the gene matches: 7. Germline V CDR1 and CDR2: ENHRY, SYGVKD. The CDR3 nucleotides are TGTGCCATCAGTGGGAAGACAGGGGGCTTGACAGATACGCAGTATTTT. It encodes CAISGKTGGLTDTQYF.

This clone has just one count. This chain links TRBV6-5 with TRBJ2-7; possibly TRBD1 or TRBD2 for D (5 bases each). This CDR3 comprises 14 residues. V was cut by 2 bases and J by 3 bases, with 11 bases left in between. Germline V CDR1 and CDR2: MNHEY, SVGAGI. The CDR3 region is CASSYPRENYEQYF. Written as DNA, the CDR3 is TGTGCCAGCAGTTACCCCAGGGAGAACTACGAGCAGTACTTC.

V and J are TRBV9 and TRBJ2-1; a possible D gene is TRBD2 (6 bases). Trimming shortened V by 3 bases and J by 7 bases, and 11 bases separated the two germline ends. The CDR3 totals 13 residues. CDR1 and CDR2 (germline): SGDLS, YYNGEE. This CDR3 is CASSEGTFNEQFF. In DNA, the CDR3 is TGTGCCAGCAGCGAAGGGACTTTTAATGAGCAGTTCTTC.

The genes are TRBV27 and TRBJ2-7, with TRBD1 matching over 9 bases. This CDR3 contains 13 residues. CDR1 is MNHEY, CDR2 SMNVEV, per germline (reference sequence). With V trimmed by 6 bases and J by 2 bases, 2 bases remained unmatched. The CDR3 region is CASRRTGAYEQYF. CDR3 in DNA: TGTGCCAGCAGGCGGACAGGGGCCTACGAGCAGTACTTC.

The chain joins TRBV2 to TRBJ2-1, with D uncertain. The CDR3 has 12 amino acids. Germline loops: CDR1 SNHLY, CDR2 FYNNEI. The V end lost 3 bases, the J end lost 10 bases, and 10 bases lay between the germline ends. CDR3 nucleotides: TGTGCCAGCAGTGAGGATGGTGGGGAGCAGTTCTTC. It encodes CASSEDGGEQFF.

This sequence joins TRBV28 and TRBJ2-7; D remains unclear. Germline CDR1 MDHEN, CDR2 SYDVKM. This CDR3 contains 13 residues. Trimming removed 6 bases at V and 3 bases at J, with 12 bases between. CDR3 residues: CASSLGKYYEQYF. The CDR3 region has the DNA TGTGCCAGCAGCTTGGGAAAATACTACGAGCAGTACTTC.

This chain uses TRBV6-5 with TRBJ2-3; TRBD2 is a possible D gene (6 bases). The V end lost 4 bases, the J end lost 4 bases, and 12 bases lay between the germline ends. CDR1 and CDR2 from the germline V gene are MNHEY and SVGAGI. The CDR3 runs 14 residues. This CDR3 reads CASSWSEGPDTQYF. For the CDR3, the DNA is TGTGCCAGCAGTTGGTCGGAGGGTCCAGATACGCAGTATTTT.

The chain joins TRBV19 to TRBJ2-1; D is unresolved. Germline CDR1 and CDR2: LNHDA and SQIVND (reference sequence). There are 12 residues in the CDR3. Trimming pared 5 bases from V and 7 bases from J, leaving 9 bases between. CDR3 region: CASSPRENEQFF. CDR3 coding DNA: TGTGCCAGTAGTCCGCGCGAAAATGAGCAGTTCTTC. The full variable domain, with the rest looked up from reference TRBV19 and TRBJ2-1, is DGGITQSPKYLFRKEGQNVTLSCEQNLNHDAMYWYRQDPGQGLRLIYYSQIVNDFQKGDIAEGYSVSREKKESFPLTVTSAQKNPTAFYLCASSPRENEQFFGPGTRLTVL.